This T cell receptor (beta chain) was captured in a study of cytomegalovirus exposure and HLA in healthy donors. General study results and limits: In a later analysis, an Asian-associated ancestry cluster reportedly showed fewer N-insertions than the approximately 700-donor mean.

This CDR3 region has 16 residues. V lost 5 bases and J 0 bases, leaving 16 bases between the germline ends. CDR1 is MDHEN and CDR2 is SYDVKM in the germline V gene. PCR primers comprised 60 Vbeta and 13 Jbeta primers. Profiled with immunoSEQ multiplex PCR; TCRdb holds only in-frame clones, not every one. The table has 150,000 to 200,000 clones, approximately 80% seen once; the top ten hold approximately 8%. Remarks on this clone: Its antigen is currently unknown.

The sequencing sample was made of PBMCs. V gene TRBV28 combines with J gene TRBJ1-2; D uncertain. This sequence originates from a male donor in good health and CMV-seropositive. The CDR3 loop reads CASSPAGIATNYGYTF. DNA for the CDR3: TGTGCCAGCAGTCCCGCGGGGATAGCCACTAACTATGGCTACACCTTC.